These 18 T cell receptor beta chains were all obtained from the same sample, sequenced in a study of T-cell reconstitution after alpha-beta-depleted transplantation in children. Researchers prepared the TCRbeta library using unique molecular identifiers, the study reports. TCRdb re-called the PCR reads through MiXCR, storing one row per CDR3 protein. The repertoire has roughly 350,000 distinct CDR3 sequences, 10% of them found once; the top ten carry 2% to 3%. Here the sequenced sample was PBMCs from the stem cell graft donor, taken from the stem cell graft. The source of these receptors is a human donor who donated a stem cell graft to a child with acute lymphoblastic leukemia.

This clonotype was counted ten times or more. The CDR3 spells CASRTGSGANVLTF. CDR3 bases: TGTGCCAGCAGGACAGGCTCTGGGGCCAACGTCCTGACTTTC. The genes are TRBV7-9 and TRBJ2-6, with D perhaps TRBD1 (6 bases). Trimming shortened V by 6 bases and J by 0 bases, and 6 bases separated the two germline ends. Per the germline V gene, CDR1 is SEHNR and CDR2 is FQNEAQ (reference sequence). The CDR3 covers 14 residues.

This clonotype was seen at least ten times. The CDR3 loop reads CASSSTGSDEQFF. The CDR3 DNA reads TGTGCCAGCAGCTCTACGGGCTCAGATGAGCAGTTCTTC. The chain uses TRBV9 and TRBJ2-1; D gene ambiguous. In germline, CDR1 is SGDLS, CDR2 YYNGEE. The CDR3 length is 13 residues. V was trimmed by 4 bases and J by 8 bases, leaving 13 bases between them. The full variable domain, with the rest looked up from reference TRBV9 and TRBJ2-1, is DSGVTQTPKHLITATGQRVTLRCSPRSGDLSVYWYQQSLDQGLQFLIQYYNGEERAKGNILERFSAQQFPDLHSELNLSSLELGDSALYFCASSSTGSDEQFFGPGTRLTVL.

The rearrangement links TRBV7-9 to TRBJ2-1; a possible D gene is TRBD2 (5 bases). Germline CDR1 is SEHNR and CDR2 is FQNEAQ (reference sequence). This CDR3 region has 16 residues. V was pared by 5 bases and J by 5 bases, with 19 bases between. CDR3 DNA: TGTGCCAGCAGCCCCCTACTAGGTTGGCCACACAATGAGCAGTTCTTC. Protein product: CASSPLLGWPHNEQFF.

This clonotype was found a few times. The chain carries TRBV18 and TRBJ2-3; unclear D gene. Germline CDR1 is KGHSH and CDR2 is LQKENI. The CDR3 spans 14 residues. With 0 bases removed from V and 4 bases from J, the gap between germline ends came to 8 bases. The CDR3: CASSPPVVSDTQYF. Here the CDR3 DNA reads TGTGCCAGCTCACCACCGGTGGTTTCAGATACGCAGTATTTT.

This clonotype was counted ten times or more. The chain couples TRBV20-1 to TRBJ2-2; D is possibly TRBD1 (6 bases). Between the trimmed V and J ends, which lost 6 bases and 2 bases, there was a span of 10 bases. Germline V gene data show CDR1 as DFQATT and CDR2 as SNEGSKA (reference sequence). The CDR3 extends over 13 amino acids. The chain's CDR3 is CSAAGTNTGELFF. The DNA of the CDR3 is TGCAGTGCCGCCGGGACAAACACCGGGGAGCTGTTTTTT.

The sample holds a few counts of this clonotype. The genes are TRBV12-3 or TRBV12-4 and TRBJ2-7; 11 bases align to TRBD1. The CDR3 covers 15 residues. V gave up 3 bases and J gave up 2 bases; unmatched junction bases: 3. As DNA, the CDR3 is TGTGCCAGCAGTTTCGGACAGGGGGCCCCCTACGAGCAGTACTTC. Protein product: CASSFGQGAPYEQYF.

Of note for this clonotype: Germline and junction disagree at one end, which may indicate a read error. The CDR3 DNA reads TGTGCCAGCAGTACTCCGGTAGCCAAAAACATTCAGTACTTT. The encoded protein is CASSTPVAKNIQYF. The chain employs TRBV6-5 and TRBJ2-4; no clear D. CDR1 is MNHEY, CDR2 SVGAGI, per germline. This CDR3 has 14 amino acids.

V usage is TRBV7-8 and J usage is TRBJ2-3, with 9 bases aligning to TRBD2. Germline V CDR1 and CDR2: SGHVS, FQNEAQ. The V gene end was trimmed by 4 bases and the J gene end by 2 bases; junction bases not matched to a gene: 7. The CDR3 spans 16 residues. The CDR3 spells CASSYQLAGLTDTQYF. DNA for the CDR3: TGTGCCAGCAGCTACCAACTAGCGGGCCTCACAGATACGCAGTATTTT.

The chain uses TRBV7-2 and TRBJ2-5, with D possibly matching TRBD1 (6 bases). CDR1 is SGHTA and CDR2 is FQGNSA in the germline V gene. V dropped 5 bases and J dropped 0 bases, with 10 bases sitting between them. The CDR3 totals 14 residues. The CDR3 nucleotides read TGTGCCAGCAGCCAGGGGACAAACCAAGAGACCCAGTACTTC. It yields the protein CASSQGTNQETQYF. Drawing the rest from reference TRBV7-2 and TRBJ2-5, the complete variable domain is GAGVSQSPSNKVTEKGKDVELRCDPISGHTALYWYRQSLGQGLEFLIYFQGNSAPDKSGLPSDRFSAERTGGSVSTLTIQRTQQEDSAVYLCASSQGTNQETQYFGPGTRLLVL.

The chain employs TRBV6-1 and TRBJ1-5; TRBD1 matches at 11 bases. Per germline, CDR1 MNHNS and CDR2 SASEGT. The CDR3 has 15 residues. Trimming removed 4 bases from V and 6 bases from J; junction bases left unmatched: 5. The CDR3 DNA is TGTGCCAGCAGTGGCTGGACAGGGGGCTTTCAGCCCCAGCATTTT. The encoded protein is CASSGWTGGFQPQHF.

The sample holds many counts of this clonotype. In DNA form, the CDR3 reads TGTGCCACCAGTGATTCCGCGACAGGGGGCAATGAGCAGTTCTTC. Translating gives CATSDSATGGNEQFF. The chain combines TRBV24-1 with TRBJ2-1, with TRBD1 matching over 9 bases. The germline CDR1 and CDR2 sequences are KGHDR and SFDVKD. This CDR3 spans 15 amino acids. The ends lost 2 bases at V and 6 bases at J; junction bases unmatched: 4.

V gene TRBV28 combines with J gene TRBJ1-6, with D perhaps TRBD1 (5 bases). This CDR3 has 15 residues. Germline V CDR1 and CDR2: MDHEN, SYDVKM. V shed 7 bases and J shed 10 bases, with 20 bases lying between them. The CDR3 region is CASTLRGREWSPLHF. In nucleotides, the CDR3 is TGTGCCAGCACCCTCCGGGGGAGAGAGTGGTCACCCCTCCACTTT.

The V call is TRBV7-2, the J call TRBJ2-1; D remains ambiguous. Trimming left V 1 base short and J 6 bases short, with 10 bases between. CDR1 is SGHTA, CDR2 FQGNSA, per germline. CDR3 length: 14 amino acids. The CDR3 nucleotides are TGTGCCAGCAGCTTAGACCCAAGAATCAATGAGCAGTTCTTC. Translated, it gives CASSLDPRINEQFF.

V is TRBV19 and J is TRBJ2-1, with TRBD1 as a possible D gene (5 bases). V lost 1 base and J 10 bases, leaving 11 bases between the germline ends. Germline V gene lookup returns CDR1 LNHDA and CDR2 SQIVND (reference sequence). The CDR3 has 13 residues. CDR3 sequence reads: CASSIGQGGEQFF. CDR3 nucleotides: TGTGCCAGTAGTATAGGCCAGGGTGGGGAGCAGTTCTTC.

This clonotype was seen many times. V and J are TRBV5-1 and TRBJ1-5, with TRBD1 matching over 10 bases. V gave up 0 bases and J gave up 2 bases; unmatched junction bases: 2. The CDR3 has 16 amino acids. Germline loops: CDR1 SGHRS, CDR2 YFSETQ. DNA for the CDR3: TGCGCCAGCAGCTTGGATGGACAGGGGGGCAATCAGCCCCAGCATTTT. This encodes CASSLDGQGGNQPQHF. The full variable domain, with the rest looked up from reference TRBV5-1 and TRBJ1-5, is KAGVTQTPRYLIKTRGQQVTLSCSPISGHRSVSWYQQTPGQGLQFLFEYFSETQRNKGNFPGRFSGRQFSNSRSEMNVSTLELGDSALYLCASSLDGQGGNQPQHFGDGTRLSIL.

V and J are TRBV15 and TRBJ2-7; perhaps TRBD2 as D (6 bases). Germline CDR1 LNHNV, CDR2 YYDKDF (reference sequence). Trimming removed 0 bases at V and 5 bases at J, with 8 bases between. There are 13 residues in the CDR3. The CDR3 reads CATSRDPGDEQYF. The CDR3 bases are TGTGCCACCAGCAGAGATCCGGGAGACGAGCAGTACTTC.

The J gene is TRBJ2-2, the V gene TRBV7-9; unclear D gene. This CDR3 region has 16 residues. V lost 5 bases and J 0 bases, leaving 13 bases between the germline ends. Germline CDR1 and CDR2: SEHNR and FQNEAQ (reference sequence). CDR3 amino acids: CASSPPLSANTGELFF. For the CDR3, the DNA is TGTGCCAGCAGCCCCCCCCTATCCGCGAACACCGGGGAGCTGTTTTTT. The entire variable domain, with the rest obtained from reference TRBV7-9 and TRBJ2-2, is as follows: DTGVSQNPRHKITKRGQNVTFRCDPISEHNRLYWYRQTLGQGPEFLTYFQNEAQLEKSRLLSDRFSAERPKGSFSTLEIQRTEQGDSAMYLCASSPPLSANTGELFFGEGSRLTVL.

This clonotype has at least ten counts. V usage is TRBV2 and J usage is TRBJ2-2; TRBD1 matches 8 bases. Germline CDR1 SNHLY, CDR2 FYNNEI. The CDR3 runs to 15 residues. Germline trimming cut 11 bases from V and 0 bases from J; bases unmatched to any gene: 8. The CDR3 sequence: CAARKDRANTGELFF. Written as DNA, the CDR3 is TGTGCCGCACGCAAGGACAGGGCGAACACCGGGGAGCTGTTTTTT.